A single sample is the source of the 18 T cell receptor beta chains below, sequenced in a study of identical twins (dated by TCRdb to the mid-2010s). Library preparation employed 5' RACE. The sequencer was an Illumina HiSeq 2000. TCRdb applied fastp at Q25 and MiXCR to the public reads, then kept only in-frame beta chains. Identical CDR3 proteins give one entry, which carries the most common genes and DNA. The table for this sample lists approximately 680,000 distinct CDR3 sequences; under 8.5% of them were counted only once. Together, the top ten hold roughly 1.6% of the sample. The same sample was also used in a study of yellow fever vaccine responses in identical twins.

Sequencing used PBMCs. The source is a woman between 18 and 29 years old in good health.

This sequence joins TRBV10-3 and TRBJ1-5, with 9 bases aligning to TRBD1. V was clipped by 6 bases and J by 1 base; unmatched bases: 4. The CDR3 consists of 15 residues. Germline V lookup: CDR1 ENHRY, CDR2 SYGVKD. CDR3 sequence reads: CAISVGQGSNQPQHF. The CDR3 DNA follows: TGTGCCATCAGCGTAGGACAGGGGAGCAATCAGCCCCAGCATTTT.

This clonotype was recorded at least ten times. The V call is TRBV11-2, the J call TRBJ2-3, with 7 bases matching TRBD1. Losses at the gene ends were 5 bases for V and 2 bases for J; bases not matched to a gene: 16. The V gene's germline CDR1 is SGHAT and CDR2 FQNNGV. This CDR3 has 18 amino acids. DNA of the CDR3: TGTGCCAGCAGCACCCTCCCAATGACAGGGTGGGTCACAGATACGCAGTATTTT. It is translated as CASSTLPMTGWVTDTQYF.

This clonotype has more than one count but fewer than ten. J is TRBJ2-3 and V is TRBV15; 7 bases map to TRBD2. Germline CDR1 LNHNV, CDR2 YYDKDF (reference sequence). The length of the CDR3 is 15 residues. Trimming cost V 10 bases and J 0 bases; bases outside gene matches: 10. CDR3 in amino acids: CAIREGSGSTDTQYF. In DNA, the CDR3 is TGTGCCATCCGAGAGGGTAGCGGGAGCACAGATACGCAGTATTTT.

Many counts were recorded for this clonotype. The gene calls are TRBV7-3 and TRBJ2-5; D might be TRBD2 (6 bases). The germline V gene encodes CDR1 SGHTA and CDR2 FQGTGA. The V end was cut by 2 bases, the J end by 1 base, with 11 bases between. The length of the CDR3 is 15 residues. The CDR3 here is CASSLSGTFQETQYF. In nucleotides, the CDR3 is TGTGCCAGCAGCTTATCCGGGACTTTCCAAGAGACCCAGTACTTC.

This clonotype was picked up many times. CDR3 bases: TGTGCCAGCAGCGTTCGGGACGGAGCCTACGAGCAGTACTTC. This encodes CASSVRDGAYEQYF. The chain uses TRBV9 and TRBJ2-7; D may correspond to TRBD1 or TRBD2 (5 bases each). The CDR3 sequence is 14 residues long. The germline V and J ends were trimmed by 2 bases and 2 bases, with 11 bases remaining between them. The germline CDR1 and CDR2 sequences are SGDLS and YYNGEE.

The chain joins TRBV5-1 to TRBJ2-6, with D perhaps matching TRBD1 or TRBD2 (8 bases each). Trimming cost V 2 bases and J 2 bases, with 26 bases left between them. This CDR3 comprises 21 residues. Germline V gene lookup returns CDR1 SGHRS and CDR2 YFSETQ. CDR3 loop: CASSLGQGGTSGLAGANVLTF. In DNA form, the CDR3 reads TGCGCCAGCAGCTTAGGACAGGGAGGTACTAGCGGCCTGGCTGGGGCCAACGTCCTGACTTTC.

The CDR3 here is CASSRTGGANTEAFF. The CDR3 DNA is TGTGCCAGCAGCCGGACAGGGGGGGCGAACACTGAAGCTTTCTTT. The J gene is TRBJ1-1, the V gene TRBV6-1; 10 bases are shared with TRBD1. The CDR3 loop spans 15 amino acids. Germline V gene sequence: CDR1 MNHNS, CDR2 SASEGT. V lost 6 bases and J lost 1; bases outside the gene matches: 5.

This clonotype was seen at least ten times. The chain uses TRBV20-1 and TRBJ2-5; D is uncertain. Between the trimmed V and J ends, which lost 5 bases and 5 bases, there was a span of 15 bases. CDR1 is DFQATT and CDR2 is SNEGSKA in the germline V gene (reference sequence). The CDR3 is 13 residues long. DNA for the CDR3: TGCAGTGCTGCCCGACTGTCTAAGGAGACCCAGTACTTC. Translated: CSAARLSKETQYF.

This clonotype came up a few times. CDR3 nucleotide sequence: TGTGCCAGCAGCTTCGCCCTCAATGAGCAGTTCTTC. Protein: CASSFALNEQFF. This chain joins TRBV5-5 and TRBJ2-1, with D hard to call. Germline CDR1 and CDR2: SGHKS and YYEKEE (reference sequence). CDR3 length equals 12 residues. V shed 2 bases and J shed 6 bases, with 6 bases lying between them.

This clonotype has only a few counts. The rearrangement uses TRBV5-1 and TRBJ2-7; the match to TRBD2 covers 11 bases. CDR1 and CDR2 from the germline V gene are SGHRS and YFSETQ. V was clipped by 3 bases and J by 3 bases; unmatched bases: 8. The CDR3 length is 16 residues. The CDR3 DNA reads TGCGCCAGCAGCTCGTATCTAGCGGGAGGAGGCTACGAGCAGTACTTC. It specifies CASSSYLAGGGYEQYF.

This clonotype was detected many times. The chain carries TRBV20-1 and TRBJ1-3, with D perhaps matching TRBD1 (5 bases). This CDR3 spans 12 amino acids. Germline lookup yields CDR1 DFQATT and CDR2 SNEGSKA (reference sequence). Trimming took 7 bases from V and 2 from J, leaving 9 bases between them. The CDR3 nucleotides are TGCAGTGTCAGGGTAACTGGAAACACCATATATTTT. It yields the protein CSVRVTGNTIYF.

In this sample, this clonotype turned up many times. The gene calls are TRBV20-1 and TRBJ2-3, with D perhaps matching TRBD1 (5 bases). The germline CDR1 and CDR2 sequences are DFQATT and SNEGSKA (reference sequence). Trimming shortened V by 8 bases and J by 4 bases, and 10 bases separated the two germline ends. The CDR3 loop spans 11 amino acids. CDR3 loop: CSTKGADTQYF. DNA of the CDR3: TGCAGTACGAAAGGGGCAGATACGCAGTATTTT.

This clonotype has at least ten counts. The rearrangement links TRBV5-6 to TRBJ1-2; 7 bases are a match to TRBD1. The V gene's germline CDR1 is SGHDT and CDR2 YYEEEE. The J segment lost 4 bases and the V segment lost 4 bases, leaving 4 bases of the junction unmatched. The CDR3 runs 13 residues. CDR3 region: CASSGDRFYGYTF. In nucleotides, the CDR3 is TGTGCCAGCAGCGGGGACAGATTCTATGGCTACACCTTC.

This clonotype was observed many times. The chain has TRBV6-5 and TRBJ2-3, with 8 bases lining up with TRBD2. Germline values: CDR1 MNHEY, CDR2 SVGAGI. The CDR3 runs to 15 residues. The J segment lost 7 bases and the V segment lost 0 bases, leaving 6 bases of the junction unmatched. The CDR3 nucleotides are TGTGCCAGCAGTTACTCACGGGAGGGCCCTTATACGCAGTATTTT. Its protein is CASSYSREGPYTQYF.

This clonotype has at least ten counts. V and J are TRBV15 and TRBJ2-1; the match to TRBD1 covers 8 bases. The CDR3 totals 17 residues. The germline CDR1 and CDR2 sequences are LNHNV and YYDKDF (reference sequence). J was trimmed by 5 bases and V by 1 base; bases with no gene match: 10. CDR3: CATSRVKAGGFDNEQFF. The CDR3 DNA follows: TGTGCCACCAGCAGAGTCAAGGCAGGGGGCTTCGACAATGAGCAGTTCTTC.

This clonotype turned up a few times. The rearrangement links TRBV12-3 or TRBV12-4 to TRBJ1-1; D unresolved. V lost 9 bases to trimming and J lost 0 bases, with 8 bases between them. CDR3 size: 12 residues. DNA for the CDR3: TGTGCCAGTCCGGGGTTGAACACTGAAGCTTTCTTT. It encodes CASPGLNTEAFF.

The J gene is TRBJ2-3, the V gene TRBV3-1; 12 nucleotides match TRBD2. Losses at the gene ends were 4 bases for V and 4 bases for J; bases not matched to a gene: 6. Germline V gene lookup returns CDR1 LGHDT and CDR2 YNNKEL (reference sequence). This CDR3 region has 16 residues. CDR3 residues: CASSLLAGGQADTQYF. In DNA form, the CDR3 reads TGTGCCAGCAGCCTTCTAGCGGGGGGGCAAGCAGATACGCAGTATTTT.

This clonotype was seen only a few times. The chain joins TRBV6-1 to TRBJ2-2, with D possibly being TRBD2 (6 bases). This CDR3 has 14 residues. Germline CDR1 and CDR2: MNHNS and SASEGT. Trimming stripped 4 bases from V and 3 bases from J, with 9 bases between. The CDR3 region has the DNA TGTGCCAGCAGTGGACGGGACTACACCGGGGAGCTGTTTTTT. This translates into CASSGRDYTGELFF.